This passage covers 30 T cell receptor beta chains from one sample sequenced in a study of Ad26.COV2.S vaccination and SARS-CoV-2 variants (dated by TCRdb to the early 2020s). The library was prepared using the immunoSEQ multiplex PCR assay. What TCRdb holds here is the immuneACCESS table cut down to in-frame rearrangements. Part of the clones is not present; checked against another copy, under half of the missing clones reflect an unresolved V gene, and the others are unexplained. This sample lists about 390,000 clones; about 85% were detected once. 3.5% of the sample belongs to the ten largest clones. The treatment or condition label here, explained by the study, means: 19 received Ad26.COV2.S at low or high dose, single or two shots; roughly five received placebo; per-sample allocation not given. For vaccine and placebo recipients, repertoires were sequenced using samples collected on day 63 after the first injection.

Material: peripheral blood, obtained in a trial of Ad26.COV2.S vaccine versus placebo. The receptors derive from a person between 18 and 65 years old who received the Ad26.COV2.S COVID-19 vaccine or a placebo.

The chain carries TRBV5-6 and TRBJ1-6; D remains unclear. The CDR3 is made up of 12 amino acids. Germline-derived CDR1 and CDR2 are SGHDT and YYEEEE. V was shortened by 0 bases and J by 11 bases, with 6 bases between the two germline ends. CDR3 sequence: CASSLGTAPLHF. The CDR3 nucleotides read TGTGCCAGCAGCTTGGGCACGGCACCCCTCCACTTT. Combining the CDR3 with reference TRBV5-6 and TRBJ1-6 gives the whole variable domain DAGVTQSPTHLIKTRGQQVTLRCSPKSGHDTVSWYQQALGQGPQFIFQYYEEEERQRGNFPDRFSGHQFPNYSSELNVNALLLGDSALYLCASSLGTAPLHFGNGTRLTVT.

The chain has TRBV7-9 and TRBJ2-3; TRBD2 agrees at 8 bases. The J segment lost 6 bases and the V segment lost 5 bases, leaving 13 bases of the junction unmatched. Looked up from germline, CDR1 is SEHNR and CDR2 is FQNEAQ (reference sequence). CDR3 length equals 16 residues. The CDR3 spells CASSDPGSGGADTQYF. The CDR3 coding sequence is TGTGCCAGCAGCGACCCGGGATCCGGGGGGGCGGATACGCAGTATTTT.

J is TRBJ2-5 and V is TRBV7-8, with 7 positions matching TRBD2. The CDR3 sequence is 16 residues long. CDR1 and CDR2 (germline): SGHVS, FQNEAQ. Trimming cost V 1 base and J 2 bases; bases outside gene matches: 7. For the CDR3, the DNA is TGTGCCAGCAGCTTAGTCAAGCGGGGAACTCAAGAGACCCAGTACTTC. Protein sequence: CASSLVKRGTQETQYF.

V gene TRBV19 combines with J gene TRBJ1-1; 9 positions agree with TRBD1. This CDR3 is built from 14 residues. Germline values: CDR1 LNHDA, CDR2 SQIVND (reference sequence). With 6 bases clipped from V and 4 bases from J, the junction kept 6 bases outside the gene matches. CDR3 sequence (DNA): TGTGCCAGTAGAAACAGGGGGCTCGGCACTGAAGCTTTCTTT. Encoded protein: CASRNRGLGTEAFF. Filled out from reference TRBV19 and TRBJ1-1, the complete variable domain reads DGGITQSPKYLFRKEGQNVTLSCEQNLNHDAMYWYRQDPGQGLRLIYYSQIVNDFQKGDIAEGYSVSREKKESFPLTVTSAQKNPTAFYLCASRNRGLGTEAFFGQGTRLTVV.

This rearrangement joins TRBV12-3 or TRBV12-4 to TRBJ1-2; no firm D call. Trimming removed 3 bases at V and 6 bases at J, with 8 bases between. The CDR3 is 12 residues long. The CDR3 nucleotides read TGTGCCAGCAGTTTTTGGCAGGATGGCTACACCTTC. It is translated as CASSFWQDGYTF.

This clone is a singleton in its sample. This chain joins TRBV5-4 and TRBJ1-1; D gene uncertain. The germline V gene encodes CDR1 SGHNT and CDR2 YYREEE (reference sequence). The CDR3 loop spans 13 amino acids. V was clipped by 2 bases and J by 1 base, with 6 bases between them. CDR3 in amino acids: CASSLQPNTEAFF. DNA of the CDR3: TGTGCCAGCAGCTTACAACCGAACACTGAAGCTTTCTTT.

This clone was recorded once. The rearrangement uses TRBV10-1 and TRBJ1-1; D uncertain. Germline V gives CDR1 WNHNN, CDR2 SYGVQD (reference sequence). V was pared by 0 bases and J by 6 bases, with 14 bases between. This CDR3 is 15 amino acids long. Written as DNA, the CDR3 is TGCGCCAGCAGTGAGTCGGGAGGGAGAGAGGCTGAAGCTTTCTTT. This translates into CASSESGGREAEAFF.

The genes are TRBV10-3 and TRBJ2-2; TRBD1 might be the D (6 bases). In germline, CDR1 is ENHRY, CDR2 SYGVKD. This CDR3 comprises 15 residues. The CDR3 spells CASQRDRTNTGELFF. The CDR3 nucleotides are TGTGCTTCTCAGCGCGACAGGACGAACACCGGGGAGCTGTTTTTT.

Notes on this clone: The sample contains more than one DNA sequence encoding this CDR3. The rearrangement links TRBV20-1 to TRBJ2-5; no clear D. CDR3 length: 10 amino acids. Trimming shortened V by 6 bases and J by 1 base, and 3 bases separated the two germline ends. Germline values: CDR1 DFQATT, CDR2 SNEGSKA (reference sequence). The CDR3 DNA reads as TGCAGTGCCAGCCAAGAGACCCAGTACTTC. It encodes CSASQETQYF.

The V and J genes are TRBV2 and TRBJ2-7; possibly TRBD2 for D (6 bases). Trimming took off 5 bases at V and 3 bases at J, with 11 bases between the two ends. This CDR3 has 13 amino acids. In germline, CDR1 is SNHLY, CDR2 FYNNEI. The CDR3 nucleotides are TGTGCCAGCAGTCGGGGACTTGACTACGAGCAGTACTTC. Protein product: CASSRGLDYEQYF.

V usage is TRBV7-9 and J usage is TRBJ1-1; possible D gene TRBD1, 5 bases. Trimming shortened V by 5 bases and J by 3 bases, and 10 bases separated the two germline ends. There are 13 residues in the CDR3. Germline values: CDR1 SEHNR, CDR2 FQNEAQ (reference sequence). The CDR3 here is CASSVRVDTEAFF. As DNA, the CDR3 is TGTGCCAGCAGCGTCAGGGTTGACACTGAAGCTTTCTTT.

This chain connects TRBV27 to TRBJ1-1; a weak D match, TRBD1 (5 bases). The CDR3 loop spans 14 amino acids. CDR1 is MNHEY, CDR2 SMNVEV, per germline (reference sequence). Deletions cut 6 bases from V and 5 bases from J, with 16 bases between. CDR3 sequence reads: CASRAWGRGTEAFF. CDR3 DNA: TGTGCCAGCAGGGCGTGGGGTCGGGGGACTGAAGCTTTCTTT.

The table lists this clone with a count of one. V gene TRBV7-2 combines with J gene TRBJ2-1; 7 positions agree with TRBD2. Germline CDR1 reads SGHTA; CDR2 reads FQGNSA. V trimming: 1 base; J trimming: 8 bases; junction bases outside the gene matches: 5. The CDR3 runs to 14 residues. CDR3 DNA: TGTGCCAGCAGCTTAGGGGGGGGTCGGGATGAGCAGTTCTTC. Translating gives CASSLGGGRDEQFF.

V gene TRBV1 combines with J gene TRBJ1-3. TRBV1 is given as a pseudogene. The CDR3 is 15 amino acids. The CDR3 DNA sequence: TGCACCAGCAGCCAAGCTGCGAGTTCCGGAAACACCATATATTTT. Residues: CTSSQAASSGNTIYF.

V is TRBV5-1 and J is TRBJ2-5; TRBD1 matches 9 bases. Germline CDR1 reads SGHRS; CDR2 reads YFSETQ. V lost 4 bases to trimming and J lost 3 bases; unmatched junction nucleotides: 4. CDR3 length: 14 residues. The CDR3 loop reads CASSQRTGEETQYF. The CDR3 DNA reads as TGCGCCAGCAGCCAAAGGACAGGGGAAGAGACCCAGTACTTC.

The V gene is TRBV6-5, the J gene TRBJ2-2; D may be TRBD1 (7 bases). The germline V gene encodes CDR1 MNHEY and CDR2 SVGAGI. V dropped 11 bases and J dropped 4 bases, with 11 bases sitting between them. The CDR3 consists of 12 residues. DNA of the CDR3: TGTGCCTGTCAGGGGGGCACCGGGGAGCTGTTTTTT. Translating it yields CACQGGTGELFF.

DNA for the CDR3: TGTGCCAGCAGCTTAGGGGGACGGAGCACTGAAGCTTTCTTT. Protein product: CASSLGGRSTEAFF. The chain has TRBV7-9 and TRBJ1-1; TRBD1 might be the D (5 bases). The germline V gene encodes CDR1 SEHNR and CDR2 FQNEAQ (reference sequence). CDR3 length: 14 amino acids. Trimming shortened V by 1 base and J by 4 bases, and 10 bases separated the two germline ends.

This chain connects TRBV27 to TRBJ2-7, with D possibly matching TRBD2 (6 bases). The V end lost 6 bases, the J end lost 5 bases, and 20 bases lay between the germline ends. The CDR3 has 15 residues. The germline V gene encodes CDR1 MNHEY and CDR2 SMNVEV (reference sequence). CDR3 amino acids: CASSYRDSLSHEQYF. CDR3 DNA sequence: TGTGCCAGCAGCTACCGGGACTCCCTTTCCCACGAGCAGTACTTC.

This rearrangement joins TRBV6-2 or TRBV6-3 to TRBJ2-7; D not certain. The CDR3 covers 15 residues. Trimming removed 5 bases from V and 3 bases from J, with 17 bases in between. Germline CDR1 is MNHEY and CDR2 is SVGEGT. The CDR3 DNA reads TGTGCCAGCAGTCCCTCGGCGGAGATGATCTACGAGCAGTACTTC. Encoded protein: CASSPSAEMIYEQYF.

CDR3 DNA sequence: TGCAGCGTCGAGGCAGGGGGTGAAAAACTGTTTTTT. It yields the protein CSVEAGGEKLFF. The chain joins TRBV29-1 to TRBJ1-4; 7 bases align to TRBD1. CDR1 is SQVTM and CDR2 is ANQGSEA in the germline V gene. The CDR3 contains 12 residues. V was pared by 6 bases and J by 7 bases, with 5 bases of the junction left unmatched.

This clone has just one count. V and J are TRBV4-1 and TRBJ2-2, with D uncertain. The germline V gene encodes CDR1 MGHRA and CDR2 YSYEKL. The CDR3 runs to 15 residues. V shed 2 bases and J shed 2 bases, with 9 bases lying between them. This chain's CDR3 is CASSQTAVNTGELFF. In nucleotides, the CDR3 is TGCGCCAGCAGCCAAACGGCGGTAAACACCGGGGAGCTGTTTTTT.

The CDR3, as DNA: TGTGCCAGCAGCTCCCGGGGGTCAACTAATGAAAAACTGTTTTTT. Encoded protein: CASSSRGSTNEKLFF. V usage is TRBV7-9 and J usage is TRBJ1-4; D perhaps matches TRBD1 (5 bases). Germline V gene data show CDR1 as SEHNR and CDR2 as FQNEAQ (reference sequence). The V and J ends lost 4 bases and 0 bases respectively, with 9 bases between them. The CDR3 has 15 amino acids.

The chain uses TRBV10-3 and TRBJ2-1, with D perhaps TRBD1 or TRBD2 (6 bases each). The ends were cut back, 8 bases at V and 6 bases at J, with 20 bases in the middle. The CDR3 length is 15 residues. In germline, CDR1 is ENHRY, CDR2 SYGVKD. The CDR3: CAIGEGGNGGNEQFF. The CDR3 nucleotides read TGTGCCATCGGCGAGGGGGGAAATGGGGGCAATGAGCAGTTCTTC.

The genes are TRBV12-3 or TRBV12-4 and TRBJ1-5; D unclear. This CDR3 has 12 residues. Trimming removed 0 bases from V and 5 bases from J, with 2 bases in between. The CDR3 region has the DNA TGTGCCAGCAGTTTAGCAGATCAGCCCCAGCATTTT. Translating it yields CASSLADQPQHF.

The chain recombines TRBV5-1 with TRBJ2-2; 10 positions match TRBD1. J was trimmed by 7 bases and V by 3 bases; bases with no gene match: 9. Germline V CDR1 and CDR2: SGHRS, YFSETQ. This CDR3 spans 16 amino acids. CDR3 nucleotide sequence: TGCGCCAGCAGCTCCACCGGGACAGGGGCGCACGGGGAGCTGTTTTTT. Translating it yields CASSSTGTGAHGELFF.

V is TRBV5-5 and J is TRBJ1-2, with 7 bases matching TRBD1. CDR1 is SGHKS, CDR2 YYEKEE, per germline (reference sequence). The CDR3 loop spans 15 amino acids. Losses at the gene ends were 4 bases for V and 0 bases for J; bases not matched to a gene: 6. The CDR3 here is CASSRIGQANYGYTF. CDR3 coding DNA: TGTGCCAGCAGCCGCATCGGACAGGCTAACTATGGCTACACCTTC.

The chain employs TRBV6-5 and TRBJ2-7; 9 bases align to TRBD1. In germline, CDR1 is MNHEY, CDR2 SVGAGI. The CDR3 has 15 amino acids. The ends lost 0 bases at V and 3 bases at J; junction bases unmatched: 3. The CDR3 region is CASSYSGTGNYEQYF. The CDR3 region has the DNA TGTGCCAGCAGTTACTCCGGGACAGGGAACTACGAGCAGTACTTC.

The chain carries TRBV6-5 and TRBJ2-7; D may be TRBD2 (5 bases). This CDR3 has 11 residues. V was trimmed by 8 bases and J by 4 bases, leaving 9 bases between them. The germline V gene has CDR1 MNHEY and CDR2 SVGAGI. CDR3: CASVSGYEQYF. CDR3 coding DNA: TGTGCCAGCGTATCGGGATACGAGCAGTACTTC.

The chain combines TRBV6-6 with TRBJ1-5; D is uncertain. The CDR3 runs to 14 residues. V dropped 1 base and J dropped 7 bases, with 11 bases sitting between them. Per the germline V gene, CDR1 is MNHNY and CDR2 is SVGAGI (reference sequence). The DNA for the CDR3 is TGTGCCAGCAGTTACTATCCCGACTGGCAGCCCCAGCATTTT. Amino acid sequence: CASSYYPDWQPQHF.

The CDR3 DNA sequence: TGTGCCAGCAGCTTGGGCGGGGCCCTCTTGGGGCTCTACAATGAGCAGTTCTTC. Translation gives CASSLGGALLGLYNEQFF. V is TRBV11-2 and J is TRBJ2-1, with D possibly being TRBD2 (6 bases). CDR3 size: 18 residues. The ends were cut back, 3 bases at V and 3 bases at J, with 21 bases in the middle. The germline CDR1 and CDR2 sequences are SGHAT and FQNNGV.